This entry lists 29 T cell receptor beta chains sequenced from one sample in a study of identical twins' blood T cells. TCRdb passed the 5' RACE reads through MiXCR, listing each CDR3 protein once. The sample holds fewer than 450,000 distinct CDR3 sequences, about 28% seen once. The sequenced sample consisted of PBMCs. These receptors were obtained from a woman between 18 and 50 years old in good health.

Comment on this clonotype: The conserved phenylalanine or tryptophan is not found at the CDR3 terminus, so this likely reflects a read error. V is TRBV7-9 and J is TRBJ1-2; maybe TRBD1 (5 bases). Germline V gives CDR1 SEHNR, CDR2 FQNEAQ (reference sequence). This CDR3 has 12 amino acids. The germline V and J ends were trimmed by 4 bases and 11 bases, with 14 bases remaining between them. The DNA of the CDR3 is TGTGCCAGCAGCTCCGGGGACTATGCGTACACCTCC. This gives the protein CASSSGDYAYTS.

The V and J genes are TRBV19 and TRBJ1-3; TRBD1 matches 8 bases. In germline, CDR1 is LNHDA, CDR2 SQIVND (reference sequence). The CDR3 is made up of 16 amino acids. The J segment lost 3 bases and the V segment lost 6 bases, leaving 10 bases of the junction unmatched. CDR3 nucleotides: TGTGCCAGTAGCCTTCATGGACAGGGACTTGGAAACACCATATATTTT. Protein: CASSLHGQGLGNTIYF.

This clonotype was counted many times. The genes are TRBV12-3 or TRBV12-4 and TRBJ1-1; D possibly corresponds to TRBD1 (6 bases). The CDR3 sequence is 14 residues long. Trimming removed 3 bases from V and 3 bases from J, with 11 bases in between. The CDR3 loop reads CASSLLTGYTEAFF. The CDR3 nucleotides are TGTGCCAGCAGTTTGTTAACAGGGTACACTGAAGCTTTCTTT.

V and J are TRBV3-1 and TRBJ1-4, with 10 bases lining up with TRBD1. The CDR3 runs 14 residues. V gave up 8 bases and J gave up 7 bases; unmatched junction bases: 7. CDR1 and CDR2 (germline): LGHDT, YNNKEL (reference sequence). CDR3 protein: CASGRQGAGEKLFF. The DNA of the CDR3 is TGTGCCAGCGGAAGACAGGGGGCAGGTGAAAAACTGTTTTTT.

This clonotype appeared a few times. This chain's CDR3 is CASSFFGNTEAFF. The DNA of the CDR3 is TGTGCCAGCAGTTTTTTCGGGAACACTGAAGCTTTCTTT. The chain couples TRBV27 to TRBJ1-1, with D unresolved. This CDR3 region has 13 residues. Germline CDR1 is MNHEY and CDR2 is SMNVEV (reference sequence). V was pared by 3 bases and J by 1 base, with 6 bases between.

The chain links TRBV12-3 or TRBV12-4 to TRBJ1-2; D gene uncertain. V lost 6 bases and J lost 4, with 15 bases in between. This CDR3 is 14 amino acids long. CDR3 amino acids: CASSPRTEIYGYTF. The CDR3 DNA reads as TGTGCCAGCAGCCCACGGACGGAAATCTATGGCTACACCTTC.

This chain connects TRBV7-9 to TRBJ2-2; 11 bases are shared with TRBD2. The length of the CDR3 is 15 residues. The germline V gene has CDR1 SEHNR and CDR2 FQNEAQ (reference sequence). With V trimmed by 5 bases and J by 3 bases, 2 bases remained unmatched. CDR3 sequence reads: CASSRTSGYTGELFF. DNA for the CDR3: TGTGCCAGCAGCCGGACTAGCGGGTACACCGGGGAGCTGTTTTTT. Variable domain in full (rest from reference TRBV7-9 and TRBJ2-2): DTGVSQNPRHKITKRGQNVTFRCDPISEHNRLYWYRQTLGQGPEFLTYFQNEAQLEKSRLLSDRFSAERPKGSFSTLEIQRTEQGDSAMYLCASSRTSGYTGELFFGEGSRLTVL.

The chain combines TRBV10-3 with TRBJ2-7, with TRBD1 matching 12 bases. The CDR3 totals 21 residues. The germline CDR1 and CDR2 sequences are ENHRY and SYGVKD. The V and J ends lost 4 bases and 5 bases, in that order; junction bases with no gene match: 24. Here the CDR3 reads CAISALRDRGHTGRYSHEQYF. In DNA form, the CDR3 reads TGTGCCATCAGTGCCCTCCGGGACAGGGGGCATACGGGGCGTTATTCCCACGAGCAGTACTTC.

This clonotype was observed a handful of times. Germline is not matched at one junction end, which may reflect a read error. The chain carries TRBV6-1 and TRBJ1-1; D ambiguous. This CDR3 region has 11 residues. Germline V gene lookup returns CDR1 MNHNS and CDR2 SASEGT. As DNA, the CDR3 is TGTGCCAGCAGGGAGAACCCTGAAGCTTTCTTT. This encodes CASRENPEAFF.

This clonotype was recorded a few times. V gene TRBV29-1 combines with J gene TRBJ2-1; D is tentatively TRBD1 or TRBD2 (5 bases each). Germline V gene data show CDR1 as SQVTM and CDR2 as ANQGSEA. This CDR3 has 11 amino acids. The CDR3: CGGTSYNEQFF. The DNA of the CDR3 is TGCGGGGGAACGTCCTACAATGAGCAGTTCTTC.

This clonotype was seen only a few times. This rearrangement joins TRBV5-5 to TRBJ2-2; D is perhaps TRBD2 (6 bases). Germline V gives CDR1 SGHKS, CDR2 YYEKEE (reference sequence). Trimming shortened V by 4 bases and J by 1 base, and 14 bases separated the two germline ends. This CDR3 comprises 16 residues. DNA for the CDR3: TGTGCCAGCAGCCCGAGGACTACCTTGAACACCGGGGAGCTGTTTTTT. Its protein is CASSPRTTLNTGELFF.

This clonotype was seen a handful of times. CDR3 in amino acids: CASSLGPGSNEQFF. The CDR3 nucleotides are TGCGCCAGCAGCTTGGGTCCAGGGAGCAATGAGCAGTTCTTC. The chain is built from TRBV5-1 and TRBJ2-1; D tentatively reads TRBD1 or TRBD2 (5 bases each). The CDR3 extends over 14 amino acids. V was clipped by 0 bases and J by 6 bases, with 10 bases between them. Looked up from germline, CDR1 is SGHRS and CDR2 is YFSETQ.

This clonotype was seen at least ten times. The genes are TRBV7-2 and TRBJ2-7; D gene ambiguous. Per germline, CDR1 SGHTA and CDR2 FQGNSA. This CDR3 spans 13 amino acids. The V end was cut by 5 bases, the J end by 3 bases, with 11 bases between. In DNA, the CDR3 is TGTGCCAGCAGCCAAGGCCCCCTCTACGAGCAGTACTTC. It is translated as CASSQGPLYEQYF.

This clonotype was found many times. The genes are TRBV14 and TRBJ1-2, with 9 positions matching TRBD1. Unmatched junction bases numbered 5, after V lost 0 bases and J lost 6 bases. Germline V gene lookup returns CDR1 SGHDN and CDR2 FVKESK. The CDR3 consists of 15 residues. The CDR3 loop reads CASSQERGDRDGYTF. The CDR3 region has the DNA TGTGCCAGCAGCCAAGAGAGGGGGGACAGGGATGGCTACACCTTC.

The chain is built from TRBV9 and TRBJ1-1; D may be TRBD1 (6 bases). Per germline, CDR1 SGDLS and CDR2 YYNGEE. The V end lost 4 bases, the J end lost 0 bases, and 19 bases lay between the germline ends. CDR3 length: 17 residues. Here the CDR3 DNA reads TGTGCCAGCAGCCCCCCACTGGAGGGGGTTATGAACACTGAAGCTTTCTTT. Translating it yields CASSPPLEGVMNTEAFF.

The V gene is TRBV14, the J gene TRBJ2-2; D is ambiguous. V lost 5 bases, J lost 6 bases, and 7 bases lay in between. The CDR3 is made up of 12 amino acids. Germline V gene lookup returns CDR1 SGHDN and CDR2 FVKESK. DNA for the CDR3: TGTGCCAGCAGCTACCTTCCCGGGGAGCTGTTTTTT. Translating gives CASSYLPGELFF.

The CDR3 sequence is CASSFDGGGYTEAFF. The CDR3 bases are TGCGCCAGCAGCTTTGATGGGGGAGGGTACACTGAAGCTTTCTTT. This chain uses TRBV5-1 with TRBJ1-1; possible D gene TRBD1, 5 bases. Germline values: CDR1 SGHRS, CDR2 YFSETQ. Trimming removed 2 bases at V and 3 bases at J, with 14 bases between. The CDR3 has 15 residues.

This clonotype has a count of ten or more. CDR3 amino acids: CSVEENTNQPQHF. The DNA for the CDR3 is TGCAGCGTTGAAGAGAACACCAATCAGCCCCAGCATTTT. V usage is TRBV29-1 and J usage is TRBJ1-5; D is uncertain. The CDR3 spans 13 residues. CDR1 and CDR2 (germline): SQVTM, ANQGSEA. The V gene lost 0 bases and the J gene lost 3 bases, with 6 bases spanning the gap.

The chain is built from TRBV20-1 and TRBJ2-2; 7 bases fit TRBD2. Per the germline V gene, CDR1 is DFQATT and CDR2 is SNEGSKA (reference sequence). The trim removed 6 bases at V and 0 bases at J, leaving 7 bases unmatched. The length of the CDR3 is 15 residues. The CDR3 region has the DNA TGCAGTGCCCGAATCGGGGGGACGAACACCGGGGAGCTGTTTTTT. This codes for CSARIGGTNTGELFF.

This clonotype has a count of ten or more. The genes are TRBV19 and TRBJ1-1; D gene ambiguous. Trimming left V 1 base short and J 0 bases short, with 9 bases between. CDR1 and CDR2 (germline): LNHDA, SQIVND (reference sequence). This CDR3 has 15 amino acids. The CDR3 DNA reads TGTGCCAGTAGTATAGTGGGTTATATGAACACTGAAGCTTTCTTT. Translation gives CASSIVGYMNTEAFF.

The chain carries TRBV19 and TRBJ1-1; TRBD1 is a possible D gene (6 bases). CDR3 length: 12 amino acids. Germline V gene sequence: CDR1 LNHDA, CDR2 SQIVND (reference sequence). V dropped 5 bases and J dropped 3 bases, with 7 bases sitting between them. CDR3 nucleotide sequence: TGTGCCAGTAGTGGACAGTACACTGAAGCTTTCTTT. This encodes CASSGQYTEAFF.

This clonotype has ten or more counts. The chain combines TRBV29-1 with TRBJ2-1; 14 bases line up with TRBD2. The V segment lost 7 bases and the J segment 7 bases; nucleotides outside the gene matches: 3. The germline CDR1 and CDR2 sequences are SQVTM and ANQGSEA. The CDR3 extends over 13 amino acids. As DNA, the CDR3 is TGCAGCGACGGGACTAGCGGGAGAAATGAGCAGTTCTTC. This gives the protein CSDGTSGRNEQFF.

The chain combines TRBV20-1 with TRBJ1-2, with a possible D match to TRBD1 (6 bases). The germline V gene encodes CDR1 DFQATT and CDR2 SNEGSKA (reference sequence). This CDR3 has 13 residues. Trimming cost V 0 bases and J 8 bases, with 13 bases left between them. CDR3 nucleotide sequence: TGCAGTGCTAGAGATACAGGGCAGAGGGGCTACACCTTC. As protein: CSARDTGQRGYTF.

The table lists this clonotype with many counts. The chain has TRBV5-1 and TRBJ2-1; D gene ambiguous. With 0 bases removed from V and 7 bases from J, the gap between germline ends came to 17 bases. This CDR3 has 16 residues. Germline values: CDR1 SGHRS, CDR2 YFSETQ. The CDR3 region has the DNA TGCGCCAGCAGCTTGGTTATGGGGTTAAAAGGGAATGAGCAGTTCTTC. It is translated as CASSLVMGLKGNEQFF.

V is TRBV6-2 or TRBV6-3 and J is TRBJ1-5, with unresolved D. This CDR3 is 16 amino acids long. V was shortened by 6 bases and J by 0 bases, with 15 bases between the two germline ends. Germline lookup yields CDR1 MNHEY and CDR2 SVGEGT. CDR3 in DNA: TGTGCCAGCAGGGGATCCGGACGATATAGCAATCAGCCCCAGCATTTT. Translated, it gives CASRGSGRYSNQPQHF.

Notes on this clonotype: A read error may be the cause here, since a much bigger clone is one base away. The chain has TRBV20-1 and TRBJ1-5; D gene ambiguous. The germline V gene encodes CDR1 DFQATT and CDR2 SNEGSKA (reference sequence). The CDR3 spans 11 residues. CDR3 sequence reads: CSATKVEPQDF. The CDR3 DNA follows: TGCAGTGCTACCAAAGTTGAGCCCCAGGATTTT.

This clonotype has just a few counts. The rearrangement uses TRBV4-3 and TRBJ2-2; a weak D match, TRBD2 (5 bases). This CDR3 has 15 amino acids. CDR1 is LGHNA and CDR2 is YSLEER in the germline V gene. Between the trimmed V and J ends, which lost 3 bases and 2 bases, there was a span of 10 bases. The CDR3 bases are TGCGCCAGCAGCCAGGAGACTACAAACACCGGGGAGCTGTTTTTT. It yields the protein CASSQETTNTGELFF.

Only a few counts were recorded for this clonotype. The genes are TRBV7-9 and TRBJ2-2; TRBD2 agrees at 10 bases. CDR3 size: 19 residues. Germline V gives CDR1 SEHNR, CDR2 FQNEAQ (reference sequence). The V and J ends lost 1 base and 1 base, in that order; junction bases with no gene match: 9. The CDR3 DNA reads TGTGCCAGCAGCTTAGGACTGCTAGCGGGGGCGAGGAACACCGGGGAGCTGTTTTTT. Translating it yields CASSLGLLAGARNTGELFF.

The DNA for the CDR3 is TGTGCCAGCAGCGGAAGATCAACGGTCCTCGAAAAACTGTTTTTT. This translates into CASSGRSTVLEKLFF. This chain uses TRBV7-6 with TRBJ1-4; no definite D call. The CDR3 runs 15 residues. From germline, CDR1 is SGHVS and CDR2 FNYEAQ. The germline V and J ends were trimmed by 5 bases and 8 bases, with 18 bases remaining between them.